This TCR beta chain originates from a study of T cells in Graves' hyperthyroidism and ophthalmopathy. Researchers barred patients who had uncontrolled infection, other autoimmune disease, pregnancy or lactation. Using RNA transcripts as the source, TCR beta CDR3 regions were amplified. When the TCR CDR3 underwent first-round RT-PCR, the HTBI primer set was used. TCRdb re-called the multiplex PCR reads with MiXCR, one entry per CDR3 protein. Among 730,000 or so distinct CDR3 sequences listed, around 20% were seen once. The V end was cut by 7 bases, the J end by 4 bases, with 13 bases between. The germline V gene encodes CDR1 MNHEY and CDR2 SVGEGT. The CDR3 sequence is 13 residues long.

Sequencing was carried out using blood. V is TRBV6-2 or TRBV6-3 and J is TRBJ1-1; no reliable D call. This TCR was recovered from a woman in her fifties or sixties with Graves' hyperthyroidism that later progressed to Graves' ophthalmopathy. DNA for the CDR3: TGTGCCAGCACCACCGGACTGAGCACTGAAGCTTTCTTT. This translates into CASTTGLSTEAFF.